This T cell receptor beta chain was identified during a study of blood T cell repertoires in COVID-19. Study background: Some COVID-19 samples were acute and others convalescent; all came from the United States, Italy and Spain. The analysed material was cDNA or gDNA that came from T cells, B-cell-depleted T cells, or PBMCs.

Trimming took 5 bases from V and 4 from J; bases not matched to a gene: 18. Germline V gene lookup returns CDR1 SGHVS and CDR2 FNYEAQ. CDR3 length: 18 residues. Original methodology: Using reference gene primer amplification, nucleated cell counts were estimated. This table comes from immunoSEQ multiplex PCR, and its TCRdb copy is limited to in-frame clones, with some not included. V and J calls and clone size are copied from that table; D and trimming were computed from the DNA. The sample shows some 95,000 clones, less than 90% of them seen only once. This clonotype was sampled from an older man with active or convalescent COVID-19. The rearrangement uses TRBV7-6 and TRBJ2-7, with 9 positions matching TRBD2. Sequences were obtained from peripheral blood. CDR3 in amino acids: CASSPSGGLAFLTYEQYF. The CDR3 DNA follows: TGTGCCAGCAGCCCTTCTGGGGGACTAGCCTTTCTTACGTACGAGCAGTACTTC.